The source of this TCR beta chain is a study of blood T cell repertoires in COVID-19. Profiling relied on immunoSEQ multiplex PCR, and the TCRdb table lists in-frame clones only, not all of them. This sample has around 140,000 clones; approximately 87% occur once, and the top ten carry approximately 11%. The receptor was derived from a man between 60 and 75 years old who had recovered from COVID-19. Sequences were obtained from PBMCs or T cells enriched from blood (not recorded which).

CDR3 region: CASSLSVYNEQFF. The CDR3 nucleotides read TGTGCCAGCAGTTTGTCGGTTTACAATGAGCAGTTCTTC. The chain joins TRBV27 to TRBJ2-1; unclear D gene. From germline, CDR1 is MNHEY and CDR2 SMNVEV (reference sequence). Trimming removed 3 bases at V and 4 bases at J, with 7 bases between. CDR3 length: 13 amino acids.